The 20 T cell receptor beta chains presented below share a single source sample, sequenced in a study of beta chain features in type 1 diabetes. Findings and limits, study-wide: Moderate but significant shortening of TCRB CDR3s was recorded in all four CD4+ subsets from Type 1 diabetes patients.

These receptors are not linked to any known antigen. Every isolated RNA sample was fully reverse transcribed, so sequencing captured expressed TCRB transcripts. Clones were read by immunoSEQ multiplex PCR, and TCRdb kept only the in-frame ones, dropping some. This table has nearly 700,000 clones, around an eighth appearing once. The sequenced material came from naive CD4+ T cells from blood. These receptors came from a young man with type 1 diabetes.

This clone was recorded a few times. The V gene is TRBV28, the J gene TRBJ1-5; 9 bases fit TRBD1. The CDR3 covers 15 residues. V was pared by 3 bases and J by 6 bases, with 6 bases of the junction left unmatched. Germline CDR1 is MDHEN and CDR2 is SYDVKM. CDR3 sequence reads: CASSFGDRVGQPQHF. For the CDR3, the DNA is TGTGCCAGCAGTTTCGGGGACAGGGTTGGTCAGCCCCAGCATTTT.

The chain has TRBV13 and TRBJ2-1, with 7 bases identical to TRBD1. Trimming at V came to 3 bases and at J to 12 bases, leaving 8 bases not matched to a gene. This CDR3 contains 13 residues. CDR1 and CDR2 from the germline V gene are PRHDT and FYEKMQ (reference sequence). In nucleotides, the CDR3 is TGTGCCAGCAGCTTCTACAGGGGCACCCGGCAGTTCTTC. Translating it yields CASSFYRGTRQFF.

V and J are TRBV30 and TRBJ2-7, with D uncertain. The V end was cut by 4 bases, the J end by 0 bases, with 13 bases between. Germline CDR1 and CDR2: GTSNPN and SVGIG (reference sequence). The CDR3 loop spans 14 amino acids. The DNA of the CDR3 is TGTGCCTGGACTGCCGCCCAGACCTCCTACGAGCAGTACTTC. Translated, it gives CAWTAAQTSYEQYF.

A few counts support this clone. The CDR3 DNA reads as TGTGCCAGCACCCACCTTCGGGAAAGGGTCACTGAAGCTTTCTTT. Translation: CASTHLRERVTEAFF. The chain links TRBV6-6 to TRBJ1-1, with no clear D. Trimming stripped 7 bases from V and 4 bases from J, with 19 bases between. Germline V CDR1 and CDR2: MNHNY, SVGAGI (reference sequence). The CDR3 length is 15 residues.

This clone was observed a handful of times. The chain combines TRBV28 with TRBJ2-5; D is uncertain. This CDR3 contains 12 residues. Germline CDR1 reads MDHEN; CDR2 reads SYDVKM. V lost 3 bases and J 5 bases, leaving 7 bases between the germline ends. The CDR3 nucleotides are TGTGCCAGCAGTTTGACTGCGGAGACCCAGTACTTC. This translates into CASSLTAETQYF.

The rearrangement links TRBV28 to TRBJ2-7, with TRBD1 matching 7 bases. J lost 1 base, V lost 6 bases, and 9 bases had no gene match. Germline V gene sequence: CDR1 MDHEN, CDR2 SYDVKM. This CDR3 spans 15 amino acids. The DNA of the CDR3 is TGTGCCAGCAGCCCCCCGGACAGGAGATCCTACGAGCAGTACTTC. Translated: CASSPPDRRSYEQYF.

In this sample, this clone turned up a few times. The chain joins TRBV30 to TRBJ2-7; TRBD2 might be the D (6 bases). V lost 5 bases, J lost 3 bases, and 17 bases lay in between. This CDR3 is built from 14 residues. The germline CDR1 and CDR2 sequences are GTSNPN and SVGIG (reference sequence). CDR3 sequence (DNA): TGTGCCTGGGGGGGGAACAGTGCCCGCTACGAGCAGTACTTC. Translating it yields CAWGGNSARYEQYF.

This clone was found a few times. The chain joins TRBV28 to TRBJ1-5, with D tentatively TRBD1 (5 bases). The germline CDR1 and CDR2 sequences are MDHEN and SYDVKM. The CDR3 is 14 amino acids. V was cut by 2 bases and J by 3 bases, with 8 bases left in between. CDR3 residues: CASSLAGPNQPQHF. The CDR3 DNA is TGTGCCAGCAGTTTAGCAGGGCCCAATCAGCCCCAGCATTTT.

J is TRBJ2-3 and V is TRBV6-5, with 8 bases aligning to TRBD2. Germline V gives CDR1 MNHEY, CDR2 SVGAGI. V shed 2 bases and J 8 bases; nucleotides not matched to a gene: 6. The CDR3 runs 14 residues. CDR3 nucleotides: TGTGCCAGCAGTTACCTAGGACTAGCTGGTACGCAGTATTTT. This sequence encodes CASSYLGLAGTQYF.

This clone was recorded a few times. The chain uses TRBV19 and TRBJ2-3, with D uncertain. Trimming left V 1 base short and J 0 bases short, with 11 bases between. Germline V gene lookup returns CDR1 LNHDA and CDR2 SQIVND (reference sequence). The CDR3 is 16 residues long. The DNA for the CDR3 is TGTGCCAGTAGTATAGCCGGGTCGTCTAGCACAGATACGCAGTATTTT. As protein: CASSIAGSSSTDTQYF.

This clone occurred a few times. The rearrangement uses TRBV6-5 and TRBJ1-1; D perhaps matches TRBD1 (6 bases). V was shortened by 2 bases and J by 0 bases, with 13 bases between the two germline ends. Per the germline V gene, CDR1 is MNHEY and CDR2 is SVGAGI. The CDR3 runs to 16 residues. As DNA, the CDR3 is TGTGCCAGCAGTTACGAACAGGGACAATTGAACACTGAAGCTTTCTTT. This sequence encodes CASSYEQGQLNTEAFF.

This clone has only a few counts. The CDR3 protein is CASSLGSGVGYTF. CDR3 coding DNA: TGTGCCAGCAGCTTAGGATCAGGGGTTGGCTACACCTTC. This chain connects TRBV7-9 to TRBJ1-2; weak D call: TRBD1 (6 bases). The V end lost 1 base, the J end lost 7 bases, and 10 bases lay between the germline ends. CDR1 and CDR2 (germline): SEHNR, FQNEAQ (reference sequence). The CDR3 is 13 residues long.

This chain connects TRBV7-8 to TRBJ1-2; TRBD1 might be the D (6 bases). V was pared by 5 bases and J by 1 base, with 14 bases between. CDR3 length: 15 residues. Germline V gene sequence: CDR1 SGHVS, CDR2 FQNEAQ. Here the CDR3 DNA reads TGTGCCAGCAGCGGCGGGACATACAATAACTATGGCTACACCTTC. This translates into CASSGGTYNNYGYTF.

The sample holds a few counts of this clone. This chain joins TRBV27 and TRBJ2-1; TRBD1 matches 8 bases. V was pared by 3 bases and J by 7 bases, with 11 bases of the junction left unmatched. The CDR3 consists of 16 residues. The germline V gene has CDR1 MNHEY and CDR2 SMNVEV (reference sequence). The CDR3, as DNA: TGTGCCAGCAGTTTGATCGGGGACAGGAATTCGAATGAGCAGTTCTTC. It specifies CASSLIGDRNSNEQFF.

This sequence joins TRBV4-1 and TRBJ1-1; D remains unclear. Germline V CDR1 and CDR2: MGHRA, YSYEKL. V lost 5 bases and J lost 0, with 16 bases in between. The CDR3 length is 16 residues. As DNA, the CDR3 is TGCGCCAGCAGCTGGTCGGGGAGGAAAGTGAACACTGAAGCTTTCTTT. Translated, it gives CASSWSGRKVNTEAFF.

The gene calls are TRBV28 and TRBJ2-7; TRBD1 might be the D (6 bases). The germline V gene encodes CDR1 MDHEN and CDR2 SYDVKM. The CDR3 extends over 14 amino acids. Trimming removed 11 bases from V and 0 bases from J, with 17 bases in between. CDR3 in DNA: TGTGCCTGCCATACCGGGACACTCTCCTACGAGCAGTACTTC. Translated: CACHTGTLSYEQYF.

The V and J genes are TRBV6-5 and TRBJ2-1; 10 bases align to TRBD1. The V and J ends lost 6 bases and 10 bases, in that order; junction bases with no gene match: 12. CDR1 and CDR2 (germline): MNHEY, SVGAGI. The CDR3 contains 15 residues. In nucleotides, the CDR3 is TGTGCCAGCAGCACGACAGGGGGCGCGATGGGAGAGCAGTTCTTC. Translating it yields CASSTTGGAMGEQFF.

This clone was counted a few times. Within the sample, other DNA sequences also encode this same CDR3. The chain is built from TRBV25-1 and TRBJ2-7; D is unresolved. There are 11 residues in the CDR3. Germline V gene lookup returns CDR1 MGHDK and CDR2 SYGVNS. Trimming left V 1 base short and J 2 bases short, with 0 bases between. In DNA form, the CDR3 reads TGTGCCAGCAGTGAATCCTACGAGCAGTACTTC. It specifies CASSESYEQYF.

V is TRBV19 and J is TRBJ1-1; weak D call: TRBD1 (5 bases). The V gene's germline CDR1 is LNHDA and CDR2 SQIVND (reference sequence). Trimming took 6 bases from V and 5 from J, leaving 13 bases between them. The CDR3 totals 13 residues. In nucleotides, the CDR3 is TGTGCCAGTAGCCTGGCTGGGGGGACTGAAGCTTTCTTT. This translates into CASSLAGGTEAFF.

This clone was counted a single time. The chain combines TRBV30 with TRBJ1-5, with a possible D match to TRBD1 (5 bases). The CDR3 runs to 14 residues. The germline gives CDR1 GTSNPN, CDR2 SVGIG (reference sequence). The V gene lost 3 bases and the J gene lost 4 bases, with 13 bases spanning the gap. CDR3 protein: CAWSEGSLNQPQHF. DNA for the CDR3: TGTGCCTGGAGCGAGGGGAGCCTGAATCAGCCCCAGCATTTT.